Listed here is a single T cell receptor beta chain. No antigen is known for it. Base qualities were left out, and no much larger clone turns up one base away. This sample's time point label indicates: cycle 1 day 1 (C1D1), immediately before nivolumab initiation. Relapse after autologous stem cell transplantation had occurred in all trial patients, and cohorts A, B and C were distinguished by prior brentuximab vedotin exposure. A total of around 59 patients with relapsed/refractory classical Hodgkin lymphoma made up the trial cohort, and each patient's best overall response was complete response, partial response or progressive disease. In the multi-cohort phase II CheckMate 205 trial, trial patients received single-agent nivolumab. An independent review committee assessed best overall response by applying the 2007 International Working Group response criteria. Trial PBMCs were collected immediately before nivolumab initiation (C1D1) and during therapy at cycle 2 day 1 and cycle 4 day 1. Peripheral blood was collected in 8 mL Vacutainer Cell Preparation Tubes, from which PBMCs were isolated by centrifugation and then cryopreserved.

The Qiagen DNeasy kit was used to extract genomic DNA both from unsorted PBMCs and from the negatively selected CD4+ and CD8+ fractions. TCR beta CDR3 regions were amplified by immunoSEQ multiplex PCR using primers annealing to V and J segments. A synthetic immune receptor repertoire was used to minimize amplification bias, and any remaining bias was removed computationally after sequencing. The source study handled its data this way. Custom Python scripts were used to quantify repertoire diversity as the Shannon entropy index. Unsorted, CD4+ and CD8+ repertoires were analyzed separately, except in combined analyses where CD4+ and CD8+ sequences were merged in silico. A clone was considered expanded if an increase in frequency of at least 2-fold after treatment relative to C1D1 was found, and a pseudocount of 0.5 was applied to clones undetected at baseline. Clones with 0 or 1 copy at C1D1 were defined as singleton clones, while clones with 2 or more copies were defined as non-singleton clones. Clones expanded in unsorted samples were assigned a CD4+, CD8+ or unknown annotation through matching of protein sequences in sorted samples from the same patient. Wilcoxon tests on paired samples were used to test diversity changes from C1D1 to C4D1. TCRdb took over this immuneACCESS table, retaining in-frame rearrangements with V and J assigned. Such tables are incomplete; in checked studies, under half of the missing clones stem from an unresolved V gene, and the remainder is unexplained. V and J calls plus clone size are reproduced from that table; the DNA served to infer D and trimming. A total of around 40,000 clones appear in this sample, 76% of them only once. The top ten clones comprise 10% to 11% of the sample.

This sample was taken from a study of PD-1 blockade in classical Hodgkin lymphoma (dated by TCRdb to 2018 to 2020). For the study in its entirety: Nivolumab dosing was 3 mg/kg intravenously every 2 weeks, continuing until either disease progression or unacceptable toxicity. A peripheral blood immune signature of response to PD-1 blockade in classical Hodgkin lymphoma was defined using TCR beta sequencing and CyTOF. What the authors observed across the whole study: The study was restricted to a single clinical trial cohort, and the causes of repertoire differences, possibly disease activity or prior therapy, were left undefined. Patients starting nivolumab less than 1 year after ASCT had lower diversity and were excluded from later analyses to avoid confounding by immune reconstitution. A significant rise by C4D1 was seen in CD4+ but not CD8+ TCR diversity (p=0.0027 vs p=0.16), with the rise being most apparent in complete responders (p=0.02). Baseline TCR diversity was reported as lower in newly diagnosed patients than in healthy donors, and lower still in relapsed/refractory patients. Trial patients with a complete response had baseline diversity similar to that of newly diagnosed patients, while partial responders and progressors had significantly lower diversity.

This specimen was peripheral blood mononuclear cells (PBMCs), taken at baseline. The receptor was derived from a human donor with classical Hodgkin lymphoma.

The CDR3 here reads CASSLDGTRGGEQYF. The DNA sequence reads TGTGCCAGCAGCTTGGACGGGACTAGGGGCGGGGAGCAGTACTTC. The rearranged chain carries TRBV5-4 and TRBJ2-7, with 8 bases in between that match TRBD2. The CDR3 runs 15 amino acids, cysteine and phenylalanine included. The CDR3 DNA has 45 bases and is translated from base 1. According to the germline V gene (reference sequence), CDR1 reads SGHNT and CDR2 reads YYREEE. Trimmed from V: 0 bases; trimmed from J: 7 bases; junction bases lacking a gene match: 9. Supplemented by the reference TRBV5-4 and TRBJ2-7 proteins around the CDR3, the complete variable domain is ETGVTQSPTHLIKTRGQQVTLRCSSQSGHNTVSWYQQALGQGPQFIFQYYREEENGRGNFPPRFSGLQFPNYSSELNVNALELDDSALYLCASSLDGTRGGEQYFGPGTRLTVT.